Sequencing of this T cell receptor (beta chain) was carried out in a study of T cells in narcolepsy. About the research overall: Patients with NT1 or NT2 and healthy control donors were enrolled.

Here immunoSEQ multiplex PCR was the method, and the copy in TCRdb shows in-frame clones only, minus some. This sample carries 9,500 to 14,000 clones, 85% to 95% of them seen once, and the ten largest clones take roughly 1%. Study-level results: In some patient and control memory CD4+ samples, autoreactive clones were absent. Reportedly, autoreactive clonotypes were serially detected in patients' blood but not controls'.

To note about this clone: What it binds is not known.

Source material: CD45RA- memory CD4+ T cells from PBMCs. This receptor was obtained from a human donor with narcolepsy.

CDR3 amino acids: CAWSVQLGRSLYF. The DNA for the CDR3 is TGTGCCTGGAGTGTACAGTTGGGGAGAAGCCTGTATTTT. The chain has TRBV30 and TRBJ2-3; a possible D gene is TRBD2 (5 bases). Germline-derived CDR1 and CDR2 are GTSNPN and SVGIG (reference sequence). The CDR3 runs to 13 residues. Trimming pared 0 bases from V and 14 bases from J, leaving 18 bases between.